The source of this T cell receptor (beta chain) is a study of cytomegalovirus exposure and HLA in healthy donors. Study-wide findings and caveats: A few V segments could not be told apart, such as TRBV6-2 and TRBV6-3, and were left out. Most sequenced TCRs were rare (though some public TCRs occurred in many donors).

Looked up from germline, CDR1 is LNHDA and CDR2 is SQIVND (reference sequence). The V gene lost 3 bases and the J gene lost 0 bases, with 7 bases spanning the gap. This CDR3 is 14 amino acids long. It was with 60 Vbeta and 13 Jbeta primers that the PCR ran. Using immunoSEQ multiplex PCR, the repertoire was profiled, and TCRdb retains in-frame clones only, with some absent. The sample holds 55,000 to 80,000 clones, 65% to 85% seen once. This clone has only one observation. Its antigen is as yet unknown. This clonotype was sampled from a woman in her twenties or thirties in good health and CMV-seronegative. The chain has TRBV19 and TRBJ2-3; unclear D gene. The sequencing sample was made of PBMCs. DNA of the CDR3: TGTGCCAGTAGTATGCCGGGTAGCACAGATACGCAGTATTTT. Residues: CASSMPGSTDTQYF.